This T cell receptor beta chain was identified in a study of vaccination and CD4 T cells after COVID-19. Study-level points and caveats: Analysis of convalescent patients found that 304 of 307 vaccine-specific clones were spike mono-reactive.

In the case of this clonotype: Its specificity is unknown.

The study sequenced cultured CD4+ T cell DNA using the Oncomine TCR Beta short-read assay. The genomic DNA was obtained from cultured CD4+ T cells by extraction with the QIAamp micro DNA kit. TCRdb re-called the PCR reads with MiXCR, one entry per CDR3 protein. The repertoire has approximately 6,400 distinct CDR3 sequences, around two thirds of them found once; the top ten carry more than 25%. The CDR3 extends over 15 amino acids. Germline V gives CDR1 SGHVS, CDR2 FNYEAQ. Trimming took 5 bases from V and 5 from J, leaving 18 bases between them. The treatment is: roughly nine-day PBMC culture with coronavirus spike peptide pools or control peptides (ViraFEST assay).

This receptor was taken from a human donor who had recovered from COVID-19. The sequencing input was CD4+ T cells from blood, cultured in vitro. The chain carries TRBV7-6 and TRBJ1-1; weak D call: TRBD1 (6 bases). The CDR3 DNA reads as TGTGCCAGCAGCGAGCCCTCAGGGGTCCCTACTGAAGCTTTCTTT. Translated: CASSEPSGVPTEAFF.